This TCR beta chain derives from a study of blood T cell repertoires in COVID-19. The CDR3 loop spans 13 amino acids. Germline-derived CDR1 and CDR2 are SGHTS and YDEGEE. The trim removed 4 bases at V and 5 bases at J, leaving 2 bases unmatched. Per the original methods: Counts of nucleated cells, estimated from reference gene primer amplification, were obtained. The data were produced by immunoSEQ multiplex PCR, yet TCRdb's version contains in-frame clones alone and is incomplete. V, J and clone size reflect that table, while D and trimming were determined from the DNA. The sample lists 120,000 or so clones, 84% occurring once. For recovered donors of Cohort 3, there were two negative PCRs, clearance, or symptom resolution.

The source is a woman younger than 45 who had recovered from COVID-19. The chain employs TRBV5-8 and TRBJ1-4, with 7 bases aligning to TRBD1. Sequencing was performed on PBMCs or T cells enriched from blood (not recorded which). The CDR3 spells CASSRDRNEKLFF. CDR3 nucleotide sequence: TGTGCCAGCAGCCGGGACAGAAATGAAAAACTGTTTTTT.